This TCR beta chain was obtained from a study of shared clonotypes between healthy human individuals. Sorted-subset replicate PCRs used 150 to 200 ng of genomic DNA. This amount corresponded to approximately 30,000 T cell genomes. In the authors' workflow: ImmunoSEQ output lacked quality scores and full-length reads, limiting matched filtering. The method was immunoSEQ multiplex PCR; TCRdb's version includes in-frame clones alone and lacks a portion of them. D and trimming come from the DNA, and the V and J calls and clone size come from that table. The sample lists approximately 1.9 million clones; just under 95% were seen once. Regarding the study as a whole: Approximately 5.3% was the fraction of naive CD4 clonotypes found shared across several donors. All-four-donor shared clonotypes had higher generation probabilities than non-shared clonotypes did.

Looked up from germline, CDR1 is ENHRY and CDR2 is SYGVKD. Trimming stripped 7 bases from V and 5 bases from J, with 15 bases between. This CDR3 comprises 13 residues. Naive CD8 cells, CD45RO-negative and positively selected for CCR7, excluded terminally differentiated effector memory CD45RA+ cells. About this clone itself: Antigen: not known.

Sequencing was carried out using naive CD8+ T cells from PBMCs. This sequence joins TRBV10-3 and TRBJ2-7, with D hard to call. This sequence originates from a man between 18 and 29 years old in good health. Some clones in this sample may be carry-over from other donors' samples. DNA for the CDR3: TGTGCCATCAACCCGACCCTATCCCACGAGCAGTACTTC. Translating it yields CAINPTLSHEQYF.